This T cell receptor (beta chain) was sequenced for a study of OX40 agonist ivuxolimab in advanced cancers. The protocol was immunoSEQ multiplex PCR, while the TCRdb copy is restricted to in-frame clones and leaves out a portion. The sample lists some 19,000 clones; approximately 85% were seen once. Germline V gene data show CDR1 as SGHVS and CDR2 as FQNEAQ. The CDR3 has 13 residues. Trimming shortened V by 5 bases and J by 0 bases, and 8 bases separated the two germline ends. The chain uses TRBV7-8 and TRBJ2-7; D is uncertain. This TCR derives from an adult with an advanced solid tumor such as melanoma, head and neck, liver or kidney cancer. The material was CD4+ or CD8+ T cells sorted from blood, obtained in a trial of the OX40 agonist ivuxolimab. CDR3 in DNA: TGTGCCAGCAGCCAGGTCAGCTCCTACGAGCAGTACTTC. As protein: CASSQVSSYEQYF. Looking up the rest from reference TRBV7-8 and TRBJ2-7 gives the full variable domain: GAGVSQSPRYKVAKRGQDVALRCDPISGHVSLFWYQQALGQGPEFLTYFQNEAQLDKSGLPSDRFFAERPEGSVSTLKIQRTQQEDSAVYLCASSQVSSYEQYFGPGTRLTVT.